The 13 T cell receptor beta chains below come from one sample, sequenced in a study of blood T cells in healthy people across ages. A second about 6 to 12 cycle PCR used barcoded and J-beta primers. From the 5' RACE reads, TCRdb called clonotypes with MiXCR, one entry per CDR3 protein. This table has approximately 700,000 distinct CDR3 sequences, approximately 31% appearing once. The sequencing input was blood. The receptors here all came from a woman aged 80 or over in good health.

This clonotype was recorded many times. This rearrangement joins TRBV20-1 to TRBJ2-3; possibly TRBD1 for D (6 bases). This CDR3 region has 17 residues. CDR1 and CDR2 from the germline V gene are DFQATT and SNEGSKA (reference sequence). V shed 0 bases and J shed 2 bases, with 18 bases lying between them. This CDR3 reads CSARERDINVHTDTQYF. In DNA form, the CDR3 reads TGCAGTGCTAGAGAGAGGGACATCAATGTTCACACAGATACGCAGTATTTT.

This clonotype was seen repeatedly, ten times or more. V gene TRBV30 combines with J gene TRBJ1-2; TRBD1 might be the D (6 bases). Germline values: CDR1 GTSNPN, CDR2 SVGIG (reference sequence). The length of the CDR3 is 13 residues. V was shortened by 3 bases and J by 5 bases, with 13 bases between the two germline ends. In DNA, the CDR3 is TGTGCCTGGAGGGCGACCACAGGGTATGGCTACACCTTC. Protein product: CAWRATTGYGYTF.

With respect to this clonotype: One base away lies a much larger clone, so this may be a sequencing read error. This chain links TRBV28 with TRBJ2-7; either TRBD1 or TRBD2 may fit D (5 bases each). Germline V gives CDR1 MDHEN, CDR2 SYDVKM. The CDR3 is made up of 15 amino acids. Trimming shortened V by 6 bases and J by 12 bases, and 27 bases separated the two germline ends. CDR3 loop: CASSGLGSGQETRYF. CDR3 bases: TGTGCCAGCAGCGGGTTGGGCTCGGGGCAGGAGACCCGGTACTTC.

V gene TRBV6-1 combines with J gene TRBJ1-5; D is ambiguous. The V gene's germline CDR1 is MNHNS and CDR2 SASEGT. With 7 bases removed from V and 7 bases from J, the gap between germline ends came to 14 bases. CDR3 length equals 13 residues. The CDR3 reads CASTTFTRQPQHF. The CDR3 DNA follows: TGTGCCAGCACTACTTTTACGAGACAGCCCCAGCATTTT.

This clonotype was recorded many times. A read error may explain this, as a much larger clone is one base away. J is TRBJ2-7 and V is TRBV6-1; 9 bases are a match to TRBD2. CDR1 is MNHNS and CDR2 is SASEGT in the germline V gene. After removal of 8 bases from V and 3 bases from J, the junction contained 5 bases not matched to a gene. This CDR3 is 13 amino acids long. For the CDR3, the DNA is TGTGCCAGCGGTCTAGCGGGGCGCTACGAGCAGTACTTC. As protein: CASGLAGRYEQYF.

This chain links TRBV5-1 with TRBJ1-1, with 8 bases matching TRBD1. CDR1 SGHRS and CDR2 YFSETQ come from the germline V gene. J was trimmed by 1 base and V by 4 bases; bases with no gene match: 6. The CDR3 has 15 residues. The CDR3 here is CASSVQGESNTEAFF. CDR3 nucleotides: TGCGCCAGCAGCGTACAGGGGGAGTCGAACACTGAAGCTTTCTTT.

This clonotype has only one observation. J is TRBJ2-5 and V is TRBV20-1; D may correspond to TRBD1 or TRBD2 (5 bases each). The CDR3 sequence is 14 residues long. The V end was cut by 0 bases, the J end by 0 bases, with 8 bases between. Per germline, CDR1 DFQATT and CDR2 SNEGSKA (reference sequence). CDR3 sequence (DNA): TGCAGTGCTAGAGAAGGGACCAACCAAGAGACCCAGTACTTC. Protein sequence: CSAREGTNQETQYF.

About this clonotype: A much larger clone lies a single base off, so this may be a read error. The gene calls are TRBV9 and TRBJ2-7, with TRBD2 as a possible D gene (7 bases). The V end was cut by 0 bases, the J end by 10 bases, with 20 bases between. The CDR3 is 15 amino acids. Germline V lookup: CDR1 SGDLS, CDR2 YYNGEE. DNA for the CDR3: TGTGCCAGCAGCGTAGCGGGGGGCGCGGGAAACATTCAGTACGTC. Translation: CASSVAGGAGNIQYV.

This clonotype has a count of ten or more. This chain uses TRBV20-1 with TRBJ1-2, with TRBD1 matching over 8 bases. Per the germline V gene, CDR1 is DFQATT and CDR2 is SNEGSKA (reference sequence). V was pared by 0 bases and J by 6 bases, with 6 bases of the junction left unmatched. The CDR3 contains 14 residues. CDR3 DNA sequence: TGCAGTGCTAGAGACTTATTCAGGGGGCATGGCTACACCTTC. This sequence encodes CSARDLFRGHGYTF.

This clonotype was picked up many times. The rearrangement links TRBV2 to TRBJ2-5, with D perhaps matching TRBD1 (5 bases). CDR3 size: 14 residues. Per germline, CDR1 SNHLY and CDR2 FYNNEI. V gave up 8 bases and J gave up 5 bases, with 18 bases separating them. The CDR3 nucleotides read TGTGCCAGCGTCGTAGGGGCTCTTGGGGAGACCCAGTACTTC. It specifies CASVVGALGETQYF.

This clonotype was observed at least ten times. This sequence joins TRBV7-2 and TRBJ2-7; D tentatively fits TRBD1 or TRBD2 (5 bases each). Germline assignment: CDR1 SGHTA and CDR2 FQGNSA. Trimming shortened V by 4 bases and J by 2 bases, and 12 bases separated the two germline ends. This CDR3 has 14 amino acids. The CDR3 DNA sequence: TGTGCCAGCAGCTACCGGGACGGACCCTACGAGCAGTACTTC. Residues: CASSYRDGPYEQYF.

This clonotype was counted ten times or more. This chain connects TRBV18 to TRBJ2-7, with 10 bases lining up with TRBD1. The CDR3 totals 14 residues. Germline CDR1 is KGHSH and CDR2 is LQKENI. Losses at the gene ends were 6 bases for V and 5 bases for J; bases not matched to a gene: 7. The CDR3 here is CASSPGTGEHEQYF. The CDR3 DNA sequence: TGTGCCAGCTCTCCCGGGACAGGGGAACACGAGCAGTACTTC.

A remark on this clonotype: It may be a read error: a sequence one base away is much more abundant. The chain employs TRBV5-8 and TRBJ2-1; D is possibly TRBD2 (7 bases). The CDR3 covers 15 residues. CDR1 SGHTS and CDR2 YDEGEE come from the germline V gene. The CDR3 loop is CANSYSGGAGNEQFF. CDR3 DNA sequence: TGTGCCAACAGCTATTCGGGGGGCGCGGGAAATGAGCAGTTCTTC.